Listed below are T cell receptor beta chains from one sample, sequenced in a study of shared clonotypes between healthy human individuals. The assay was immunoSEQ multiplex PCR, and TCRdb's table has in-frame clones only and misses some. The data contain hundreds of thousands of clones, around 78% of them singletons. Sequenced material: PBMCs. These receptors all stem from a middle-aged woman in good health. Some clones in this sample may be carry-over from other donors' samples. Each CDR3 is given with its conserved first and last residue. The D gene is left open where the match is weak. The size of a clone is reported for some rows only, either as once, few or many, or as a class for expanded clones.

cdr3_nt cdr3_aa j_call clone_size d_call cdr3_length v_call
TGTGCCAGCAGCCTAACAGCACTTAGCCATACGCAGTATTTT CASSLTALSHTQYF TRBJ2-3 . . 14 TRBV11-3
TGTGCCAGCAGCATAAGCGGGAGGGGCACCGGGGAGCTGTTTTTT CASSISGRGTGELFF TRBJ2-2 once TRBD2 15 TRBV6-6
TGCGCCAGCAACCACTACGAGCAGTACTTC CASNHYEQYF TRBJ2-7 . . 10 TRBV10-2
TGTGCCAGCAGTCATGGGGGGGAGACCCAGTACTTC CASSHGGETQYF TRBJ2-5 few . 12 TRBV7-9
TGTGCCAGCAGTACAGGGGGCGCGGAAGCTGAAGCTTTCTTT CASSTGGAEAEAFF TRBJ1-1 . TRBD1 14 TRBV28
TGTGCCAGCGTCTTTGGAGGCTCCTACGAGCAGTACTTC CASVFGGSYEQYF TRBJ2-7 . . 13 TRBV6-1
TGTGCCAGCAGCCCAGACATGGATCAGCCCCAGCATTTT CASSPDMDQPQHF TRBJ1-5 . . 13 TRBV7-2
TGTGCCAGCAGGGCAGACAGGGGACTAACCTACGAGCAGTACTTC CASRADRGLTYEQYF TRBJ2-7 . . 15 TRBV2
TGTGCCAGCAGTTATAGGGGGGCCGGGGAGCTGTTTTTT CASSYRGAGELFF TRBJ2-2 . . 13 TRBV6-5
TGTGCCAGCAGCCGGGGACTAGCGGGAGTTTTGTCTGGGGCCAACGTCCTGACTTTC CASSRGLAGVLSGANVLTF TRBJ2-6 . TRBD2 19 TRBV5-4
TGTGCCAGCAGCTCACGACAGGGGGGCCTCACCGGGGAGCTGTTTTTT CASSSRQGGLTGELFF TRBJ2-2 . TRBD1 16 TRBV5-4
TGTGCCAGCAGTTTATTCCGCTCCTACGAGCAGTACTTC CASSLFRSYEQYF TRBJ2-7 . . 13 TRBV28
TGTGCCAGCAGTTACTCACGGGTCGGACACCAAGAGACCCAGTACTTC CASSYSRVGHQETQYF TRBJ2-5 . . 16 TRBV6-5
TGTGCCAGCAGCTCGGACAGGGTCGTAGCTGAAGCTTTCTTT CASSSDRVVAEAFF TRBJ1-1 . TRBD1 14 TRBV6-5
TGTGCCAGTAGTCAGACAGGGGCGTGGGGCGAGCAGTACTTC CASSQTGAWGEQYF TRBJ2-7 . TRBD1 14 TRBV19
TGTGCCAGCAGCGTAGGGGTTGGAGGTTCTTACGAGCAGTACTTC CASSVGVGGSYEQYF TRBJ2-7 once . 15 TRBV9
TGTGCCAGCAGCTTGGGGGCGTACGAGCAGTACTTC CASSLGAYEQYF TRBJ2-7 . . 12 TRBV7-8
TGTGCCAGCAGCCGGGACAGGGGAAGTGGAAACACCATATATTTT CASSRDRGSGNTIYF TRBJ1-3 . TRBD1 15 TRBV7-2
TGTGCCAGCAAACACGGGGCCAACGTCCTGACTTTC CASKHGANVLTF TRBJ2-6 . . 12 TRBV27
TGTGCCAGTAGTATCTGGGAGGGGATCCGTGCAACTAATGAAAAACTGTTTTTT CASSIWEGIRATNEKLFF TRBJ1-4 . . 18 TRBV19
TGTGCTAGTGGTTCAGGTGGGTCCTACAATGAGCAGTTCTTC CASGSGGSYNEQFF TRBJ2-1 . . 14 TRBV12-5
TGTGCCAGCAGTACCAGGGTCCACTATGGCTACACCTTC CASSTRVHYGYTF TRBJ1-2 few . 13 TRBV28
TGTGCCAGCAGCTGGACAGGGCAGAGAACCGGGGAGCTGTTTTTT CASSWTGQRTGELFF TRBJ2-2 . TRBD1 15 TRBV5-6
TGCAGTGCTAGGAGGAACACTGAAGCTTTCTTT CSARRNTEAFF TRBJ1-1 few . 11 TRBV20-1
TGTGCCTGGAGTGTGGCAGTCTATGGCTACACCTTC CAWSVAVYGYTF TRBJ1-2 . . 12 TRBV30
TGTGCCAGTCGAGGCACCGGGACACCCGTTGGGACCGGGGAGCTGTTTTTT CASRGTGTPVGTGELFF TRBJ2-2 once . 17 TRBV19
TGTGCCAGCAGCGTAGGTGTAGGAGAAACAGATACGCAGTATTTT CASSVGVGETDTQYF TRBJ2-3 . . 15 TRBV9
TGTGCCAGCTCATCAGGCAGGGGGAATGAGCAGTTCTTC CASSSGRGNEQFF TRBJ2-1 . TRBD1 13 TRBV18
TGTGCCAGCAGCCAAGAGGAGGAGACCCAGTACTTC CASSQEEETQYF TRBJ2-5 . . 12 TRBV14
TGTGCCAGCAGTGAGGGGACAGGGAGGGTCTCTGGAAACACCATATATTTT CASSEGTGRVSGNTIYF TRBJ1-3 . TRBD1 17 TRBV2
TGTGCCAGCAGTTTCCTTCAGGGGAGCTATGGCTACACCTTC CASSFLQGSYGYTF TRBJ1-2 . . 14 TRBV6-5
TGCGCCAGCAGCTTGGGACAGGGGACTCAGCCCCAGCATTTT CASSLGQGTQPQHF TRBJ1-5 few TRBD1 14 TRBV5-1
TGTGCCAGCAGTTCTTTAGCGGCCAGCTCCTACAATGAGCAGTTCTTC CASSSLAASSYNEQFF TRBJ2-1 . . 16 TRBV28
TGTGCCAGCAGTTTCTCGGGACAGACCCAAAACATTCAGTACTTC CASSFSGQTQNIQYF TRBJ2-4 few TRBD1 15 TRBV28
TGTGCCAGCAGCGAACTCGACACTCCCGTCTACGAGCAGTACTTC CASSELDTPVYEQYF TRBJ2-7 . . 15 TRBV5-5
TGCGCCAGCAGCAGGACTGGACAGCCCCAGCATTTT CASSRTGQPQHF TRBJ1-5 . . 12 TRBV5-1
TGCGCCAGCAGACAGGGGGGCTCTGGGGCCAACGTCCTGACTTTC CASRQGGSGANVLTF TRBJ2-6 . TRBD1 15 TRBV5-1
TGCAGCGTGGAGGGGGCGGAGGAGACCCAGTACTTC CSVEGAEETQYF TRBJ2-5 . . 12 TRBV29-1
TGTGCCAGCAGTTACTCGGGGGCGGTGAGTGAAAAACTGTTTTTT CASSYSGAVSEKLFF TRBJ1-4 . . 15 TRBV6-5
TGTGCCAGCTCACCCGCAGGGGCGTACACTGAAGCTTTCTTT CASSPAGAYTEAFF TRBJ1-1 few . 14 TRBV18
TGTGCCACCAGCAGAGATAAGGGGTTAGGTGAAAAACTGTTTTTT CATSRDKGLGEKLFF TRBJ1-4 . . 15 TRBV15
TGTGCCAGCAGTCCTCTCTTGGGACAGGGCAATCAGCCCCAGCATTTT CASSPLLGQGNQPQHF TRBJ1-5 few TRBD1 16 TRBV28
TGTGCCAGCAGCCCGCCGGGACAGACCTACGAGCAGTACTTC CASSPPGQTYEQYF TRBJ2-7 . TRBD1 14 TRBV5-4
TGTGCCAGCAGCTTAATCCGGGGGGCAGGAGAGACCCAGTACTTC CASSLIRGAGETQYF TRBJ2-5 . . 15 TRBV11-2
TGTGCCAGCAGCTTGTTCGTTGGGAACGAGCAGTACTTC CASSLFVGNEQYF TRBJ2-7 . . 13 TRBV5-8
TGTGCCACCAGCAGAGATCGGGCTAGCGGGATCAATGAGCAGTTCTTC CATSRDRASGINEQFF TRBJ2-1 . TRBD2 16 TRBV15
TGCGCCAGCAGCCAAGGATGGGACTCCTACAATGAGCAGTTCTTC CASSQGWDSYNEQFF TRBJ2-1 . . 15 TRBV4-1